The rows below give T cell receptor beta chains drawn from one sample of a study of regulatory T cells in long-lasting Graves disease. A single record per CDR3 protein comes from TCRdb applying MiXCR to the multiplex PCR reads. The table has 400,000 or so distinct CDR3 sequences, 23% seen once. Sequencing was performed on peripheral blood mononuclear cells (PBMCs), taken when the disease was refractory, from a patient treated with antithyroid drugs. These receptors originate from a female donor with Graves disease. Both conserved end residues are part of each CDR3. The D gene is left open where the match is weak. Clone size appears in some rows only: once, few, many, or a class for an expanded clone.

d_call: TRBD2
j_call: TRBJ2-7
v_call: TRBV9
clone_size: few
cdr3_aa: CASSPRGLAGIGEQYF
cdr3_nt: TGTGCCAGCAGCCCAAGGGGACTAGCGGGCATCGGCGAGCAGTACTTC

d_call: NA
j_call: TRBJ2-2
v_call: TRBV5-1
clone_size: NA
cdr3_aa: CASSPLFSGELFF
cdr3_nt: TGCGCCAGCAGCCCCCTTTTTTCCGGGGAGCTGTTTTTT

d_call: TRBD2
j_call: TRBJ2-1
v_call: TRBV19
clone_size: NA
cdr3_aa: CASSISASGNEQFF
cdr3_nt: TGTGCCAGTAGTATTTCGGCTAGCGGGAATGAGCAGTTCTTC

d_call: TRBD2
j_call: TRBJ2-7
v_call: TRBV11-2
clone_size: many
cdr3_aa: CASSLEVAGAYEQYF
cdr3_nt: TGTGCCAGCAGCTTAGAGGTAGCGGGAGCTTACGAGCAGTACTTC

d_call: TRBD2
j_call: TRBJ2-5
v_call: TRBV29-1
clone_size: many
cdr3_aa: CSGGTSGRPQETQYF
cdr3_nt: TGCAGCGGCGGGACTAGCGGGAGGCCCCAAGAGACCCAGTACTTC

d_call: NA
j_call: TRBJ1-2
v_call: TRBV4-2
clone_size: NA
cdr3_aa: CASSQDAESFDGGYTF
cdr3_nt: TGTGCCAGCAGCCAAGATGCCGAATCTTTCGATGGCGGCTACACCTTC

d_call: TRBD1
j_call: TRBJ1-2
v_call: TRBV5-1
clone_size: NA
cdr3_aa: CASSSETGASGYTF
cdr3_nt: TGCGCCAGCAGCTCGGAGACAGGGGCTAGTGGCTACACCTTC

d_call: NA
j_call: TRBJ2-7
v_call: TRBV27
clone_size: NA
cdr3_aa: CASSSQNEQYF
cdr3_nt: TGTGCCAGCAGTTCCCAAAACGAGCAGTACTTC

d_call: TRBD2
j_call: TRBJ2-5
v_call: TRBV20-1
clone_size: many
cdr3_aa: CSAGGLAGKETQYF
cdr3_nt: TGCAGTGCCGGTGGACTAGCGGGAAAAGAGACCCAGTACTTC

d_call: NA
j_call: TRBJ2-7
v_call: TRBV5-1
clone_size: NA
cdr3_aa: CASSLVFTYEQYF
cdr3_nt: TGCGCCAGCAGCTTGGTATTCACCTACGAGCAGTACTTC

d_call: NA
j_call: TRBJ2-1
v_call: TRBV11-3
clone_size: NA
cdr3_aa: CASSSHFGEQFF
cdr3_nt: TGTGCCAGCAGCTCCCATTTTGGCGAGCAGTTCTTC

d_call: NA
j_call: TRBJ2-2
v_call: TRBV12-3/TRBV12-4
clone_size: few
cdr3_aa: CASSPMSGVTGELFF
cdr3_nt: TGTGCCAGCAGCCCTATGTCCGGAGTTACCGGGGAGCTGTTTTTT

d_call: NA
j_call: TRBJ2-1
v_call: TRBV5-6
clone_size: few
cdr3_aa: CASSLVAVSEQFF
cdr3_nt: TGTGCCAGCAGCTTAGTCGCAGTCAGTGAGCAGTTCTTC

d_call: NA
j_call: TRBJ1-5
v_call: TRBV7-3
clone_size: NA
cdr3_aa: CASSLAGQTLNGSRNQPQHF
cdr3_nt: TGTGCCAGCAGCTTAGCCGGACAGACACTGAATGGGAGTCGGAATCAGCCCCAGCATTTT

d_call: TRBD2
j_call: TRBJ2-7
v_call: TRBV9
clone_size: NA
cdr3_aa: CASSVGGGYSYEQYF
cdr3_nt: TGTGCCAGCAGCGTAGGGGGAGGGTACTCCTACGAGCAGTACTTC